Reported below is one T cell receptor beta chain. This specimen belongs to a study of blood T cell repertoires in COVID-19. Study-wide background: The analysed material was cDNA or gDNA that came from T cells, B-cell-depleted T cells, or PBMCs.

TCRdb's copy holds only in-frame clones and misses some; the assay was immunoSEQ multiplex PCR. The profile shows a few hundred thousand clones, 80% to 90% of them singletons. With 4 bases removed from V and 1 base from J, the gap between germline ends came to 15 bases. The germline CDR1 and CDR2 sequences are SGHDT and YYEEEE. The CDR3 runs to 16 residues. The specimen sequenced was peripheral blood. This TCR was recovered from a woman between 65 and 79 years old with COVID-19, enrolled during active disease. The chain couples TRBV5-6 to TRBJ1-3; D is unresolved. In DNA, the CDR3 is TGTGCCAGCAGCCTTGGAGGCGAGAGGTCTGGAAACACCATATATTTT. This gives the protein CASSLGGERSGNTIYF.